The source of this T cell receptor (beta chain) is a study of blood T cell repertoires in COVID-19. In the study overall: The United States, Italy and Spain supplied acute and convalescent COVID-19 samples. T cells, B-cell-depleted T cells, or PBMCs provided the cDNA or gDNA that served as material.

J was trimmed by 4 bases and V by 5 bases; bases with no gene match: 13. This CDR3 comprises 17 residues. Germline assignment: CDR1 SGHTA and CDR2 FQGNSA. The authors' processing: Estimation of nucleated cell counts relied on the amplification of reference gene primers. The method was immunoSEQ multiplex PCR; TCRdb's version includes in-frame clones alone and lacks a portion of them. V, J and clone size are taken as reported in that table, and D and trimming were inferred from the DNA itself. The data contain approximately 130,000 clones, 85% to 90% of them singletons. Sequencing was done on a sample of peripheral blood. The chain links TRBV7-2 to TRBJ2-1; the match to TRBD2 covers 8 bases. This TCR was recovered from a man aged 45 to 65 with acute or convalescent COVID-19. Written as DNA, the CDR3 is TGTGCCAGCAGCAAAAACAGAGCGGGGGTGCCTTACAATGAGCAGTTCTTC. Translation: CASSKNRAGVPYNEQFF.